The present T cell receptor beta chain was sequenced within a study of T cells in localized non-small cell lung cancer. Profiled with immunoSEQ multiplex PCR; TCRdb holds only in-frame clones, not every one. The data show roughly 26,000 clones, with roughly 80% seen just once and roughly 10% held by the top ten. V was pared by 5 bases and J by 0 bases, with 14 bases between. The germline V gene has CDR1 LNHDA and CDR2 SQIVND (reference sequence). CDR3 length: 16 amino acids. The chain links TRBV19 to TRBJ2-1; D unresolved. The material sequenced was peripheral blood, taken before any cancer treatment. This TCR came from a man aged 40 to 75 with stage III squamous cell lung carcinoma. The CDR3 nucleotides are TGTGCCAGTAGTCCGGACCACGGCAGCTCCTACAATGAGCAGTTCTTC. Amino acid sequence: CASSPDHGSSYNEQFF.